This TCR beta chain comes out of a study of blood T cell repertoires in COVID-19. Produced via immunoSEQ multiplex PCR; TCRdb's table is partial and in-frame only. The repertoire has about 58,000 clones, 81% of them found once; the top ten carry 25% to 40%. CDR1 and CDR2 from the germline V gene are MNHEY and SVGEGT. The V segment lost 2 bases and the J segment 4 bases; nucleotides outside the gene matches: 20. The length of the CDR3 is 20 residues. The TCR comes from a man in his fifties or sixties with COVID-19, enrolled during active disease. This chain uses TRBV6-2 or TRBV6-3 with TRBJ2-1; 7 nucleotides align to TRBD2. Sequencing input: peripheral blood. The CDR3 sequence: CASSYKSAGANPRRYNEQFF. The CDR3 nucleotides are TGTGCCAGCAGTTACAAGTCGGCGGGAGCCAACCCCCGAAGATACAATGAGCAGTTCTTC.